A selection of T cell receptor beta chains follows, all from one sample in a study of OX40 agonist ivuxolimab in advanced cancers. TCRdb keeps only in-frame clones here, not all; method: immunoSEQ multiplex PCR. Of about 58,000 clones in the sample, just over 85% were seen once. Sequencing used CD4+ or CD8+ T cells sorted from blood, obtained in a trial of the OX40 agonist ivuxolimab. The origin of the receptors is an adult with an advanced solid tumor such as melanoma, head and neck, liver or kidney cancer. CDR3s include the opening cysteine and the closing phenylalanine or tryptophan. Fields, in order: CDR3 length, V gene, J gene, CDR3 protein.

>14|TRBV25-1|TRBJ1-2
CASSSSGTNYGYTF
>15|TRBV15|TRBJ2-7
CATSSFNRGLGEQYF
>16|TRBV2|TRBJ1-6
CASSVWQGTYNSPLHF
>13|TRBV7-9|TRBJ1-2
CASSTRQGIGYTF
>14|TRBV6-5|TRBJ2-5
CASRRTEAVQTQYF
>14|TRBV5-6|TRBJ1-3
CASSRQGSGNTIYF
>15|TRBV18|TRBJ2-3
CASSPSTGGTDTQYF
>14|TRBV6-1|TRBJ1-1
CASSESRLSTEAFF
>13|TRBV29-1|TRBJ2-3
CSVGGVGTDTQYF
>19|TRBV21-1|TRBJ1-5
CASSIPRGQGRGSNQPQHF
>17|TRBV7-2|TRBJ1-5
CASSLDSTRTRDQPQHF
>17|TRBV7-9|TRBJ2-2
CASSLGRGGFSTGELFF
>13|TRBV6-1|TRBJ2-7
CARPGQGAYEQYF
>14|TRBV4-1|TRBJ2-7
CASSPPNRDYEQYF
>14|TRBV2|TRBJ1-1
CASSSDGLNTEAFF
>12|TRBV30|TRBJ1-1
CAYGQAWTEAFF
>13|TRBV5-1|TRBJ1-2
CASSLDRDYGYTF
>14|TRBV18|TRBJ1-2
CASSPGQGDKGYTF
>15|TRBV5-1|TRBJ2-1
CASSWTSGGANEQFF
>11|TRBV5-1|TRBJ2-2
CASSFYRELFF
>14|TRBV7-2|TRBJ2-7
CASSNRLAGNEQYF
>19|TRBV7-8|TRBJ1-5
CASSPRVYPTTGGNQPQHF
>16|TRBV6-1|TRBJ2-5
CASSESGVGGGLTQYF
>15|TRBV7-2|TRBJ1-5
CASSQQVLSNQPQHF
>15|TRBV5-1|TRBJ1-3
CASSLASVSGNTIYF
>14|TRBV2|TRBJ1-1
CASRQGGQAIEAFF
>14|TRBV18|TRBJ2-5
CASSPGRRPETQYF
>16|TRBV7-8|TRBJ1-1
CASSLATGSMNTEAFF
>14|TRBV2|TRBJ2-3
CASRGDSYTDTQYF
>16|TRBV6-1|TRBJ1-5
CASSERQIQSNQPQHF
>12|TRBV7-2|TRBJ2-5
CASSEEWETQYF